This T cell receptor beta chain was sequenced in a study of blood T cell repertoires in COVID-19. Overall study: Sites in the United States, Italy and Spain provided acute and convalescent COVID-19 samples. Nucleic acid was either cDNA or gDNA, and it came from T cells, B-cell-depleted T cells, or PBMCs.

Germline CDR1 reads ENHRY; CDR2 reads SYGVKD. V gave up 5 bases and J gave up 7 bases; unmatched junction bases: 5. The CDR3 contains 14 residues. In the original workflow: Amplification from reference gene primers served as the basis for estimated nucleated cell counts. Method: immunoSEQ multiplex PCR; TCRdb's copy keeps in-frame clones and lacks some. D and trimming were read from the DNA, whereas the V and J calls and clone size are those reported in that table. This repertoire shows about 190,000 clones, under 80% found once; its top ten account for roughly 14%. This clone has just a few counts. This sequence joins TRBV10-3 and TRBJ2-1; 10 positions agree with TRBD2. This receptor was identified in a man aged 50 to 59 who had recovered from COVID-19. Sequencing was performed on peripheral blood. The CDR3 DNA reads TGTGCCATCAGTAGCGGGAGGGCCAAAAATGAGCAGTTCTTC. It yields the protein CAISSGRAKNEQFF.